The T cell receptor beta chain described here comes from a study of OX40 agonist ivuxolimab in advanced cancers. Germline CDR1 SGHAT, CDR2 FQNNGV. The CDR3 runs to 13 residues. Trimming pared 8 bases from V and 1 base from J, leaving 10 bases between. The table came from immunoSEQ multiplex PCR; TCRdb's copy has only in-frame clones and leaves some out. The table records about 82,000 clones, 91% of them present only once. About this clone: Its antigen remains unidentified.

Points from the study as a whole: Researchers report that CD8+ T cells had, on average, more expanded clones than CD4+.

The sequences come from CD4+ or CD8+ T cells sorted from blood, collected in a trial of the OX40 agonist ivuxolimab. The sequence was collected from an adult with an advanced solid tumor such as melanoma, head and neck, liver or kidney cancer. The chain joins TRBV11-2 to TRBJ2-3; TRBD2 is a possible D gene (5 bases). CDR3 loop: CASGNSGTDTQYF. CDR3 sequence (DNA): TGTGCCAGCGGGAATAGCGGCACAGATACGCAGTATTTT. The full variable domain, its missing parts supplied by reference TRBV11-2 and TRBJ2-3, is EAGVAQSPRYKIIEKRQSVAFWCNPISGHATLYWYQQILGQGPKLLIQFQNNGVVDDSQLPKDRFSAERLKGVDSTLKIQPAKLEDSAVYLCASGNSGTDTQYFGPGTRLTVL.